The sequence of this T cell receptor beta chain was determined in a study of glioma-infiltrating T cells after dendritic cell vaccination. Study-wide background: Monocyte-derived dendritic cells, cultured seven days with IL-4 and GM-CSF, were pulsed with autologous tumor lysate. Dendritic cell vaccine was injected intradermally three times, biweekly.

Time point denoted: after dendritic cell vaccination, including at tumor progression/relapse. PBMC sampling occurred before vaccination, two weeks after the third dose, and at progression. Sequencing used immunoSEQ multiplex PCR; TCRdb keeps in-frame clones, though not all of them. The table lists around 100,000 clones, 80% to 85% of them singletons, with under 8% in the top ten. This CDR3 has 14 amino acids. Germline lookup yields CDR1 SNHLY and CDR2 FYNNEI. Unmatched junction bases numbered 10, after V lost 8 bases and J lost 7 bases. This receptor was identified in a human donor with glioblastoma. Sample: blood, taken after dendritic cell vaccination. The chain combines TRBV2 with TRBJ2-4, with 8 positions matching TRBD1. The CDR3 DNA is TGTGCCAGCTGGACAGGGAATCCGGGCAACATTCAGTACTTC. Protein product: CASWTGNPGNIQYF. Drawing the rest from reference TRBV2 and TRBJ2-4, the complete variable domain is EPEVTQTPSHQVTQMGQEVILRCVPISNHLYFYWYRQILGQKVEFLVSFYNNEISEKSEIFDDQFSVERPDGSNFTLKIRSTKLEDSAMYFCASWTGNPGNIQYFGAGTRLSVL.